These 7 T cell receptor beta chains came from one sample sequenced in a study of blood T cell repertoires in COVID-19. The table came from immunoSEQ multiplex PCR; TCRdb's copy has only in-frame clones and leaves some out. The sample lists over 150,000 clones; 80% to 90% were seen once. Sequenced: peripheral blood. All receptors come from a human donor in a cohort sampled during active COVID-19.

The rearrangement joins TRBV28 to TRBJ2-1; TRBD1 matches at 7 bases. The V and J ends lost 7 bases and 6 bases, in that order; junction bases with no gene match: 12. The V gene's germline CDR1 is MDHEN and CDR2 SYDVKM. This CDR3 is built from 15 residues. The CDR3 region has the DNA TGTGCCAGCACCACACAGGGGATTTCCCTCAATGAGCAGTTCTTC. As protein: CASTTQGISLNEQFF.

This sequence joins TRBV9 and TRBJ1-1, with D perhaps matching TRBD1 (6 bases). Trimming removed 0 bases at V and 7 bases at J, with 7 bases between. CDR3 length: 12 amino acids. Germline V CDR1 and CDR2: SGDLS, YYNGEE. The CDR3 DNA reads as TGTGCCAGCAGCGTAGAGGGGGATGAAGCTTTCTTT. It encodes CASSVEGDEAFF.

The chain couples TRBV5-1 to TRBJ2-3, with 9 bases fitting TRBD2. V lost 10 bases, J lost 1 base, and 4 bases stayed unmatched. The germline gives CDR1 SGHRS, CDR2 YFSETQ. This CDR3 has 13 residues. The CDR3 DNA reads as TGCGCCGGATCTAGCGGGGGCACAGATACGCAGTATTTT. It translates to CAGSSGGTDTQYF.

The chain joins TRBV27 to TRBJ1-1; 8 nucleotides align to TRBD1. CDR1 and CDR2 from the germline V gene are MNHEY and SMNVEV (reference sequence). This CDR3 spans 18 amino acids. J lost 0 bases, V lost 3 bases, and 12 bases had no gene match. The CDR3: CASSFRPGQARLNTEAFF. CDR3 coding DNA: TGTGCCAGCAGTTTCCGGCCGGGACAGGCGAGGTTGAACACTGAAGCTTTCTTT.

The chain uses TRBV5-1 and TRBJ1-1, with 7 positions matching TRBD1. The trim removed 3 bases at V and 1 base at J, leaving 3 bases unmatched. This CDR3 spans 14 amino acids. CDR1 and CDR2 from the germline V gene are SGHRS and YFSETQ. CDR3 loop: CASSSGQTNTEAFF. CDR3 sequence (DNA): TGCGCCAGCAGCTCGGGACAGACGAACACTGAAGCTTTCTTT.

The rearrangement joins TRBV27 to TRBJ2-5, with 14 bases lining up with TRBD2. This CDR3 is built from 18 residues. The germline gives CDR1 MNHEY, CDR2 SMNVEV (reference sequence). The V gene end was trimmed by 5 bases and the J gene end by 1 base; junction bases not matched to a gene: 9. This chain's CDR3 is CASSPTSGRAMPQETQYF. CDR3 coding DNA: TGTGCCAGCAGTCCGACTAGCGGGAGGGCCATGCCCCAAGAGACCCAGTACTTC.

This sequence joins TRBV5-1 and TRBJ2-5; 14 bases match TRBD2. The CDR3 is 18 amino acids. V was pared by 3 bases and J by 2 bases, with 9 bases of the junction left unmatched. The germline V gene has CDR1 SGHRS and CDR2 YFSETQ. For the CDR3, the DNA is TGCGCCAGCAGCTCCGGACTAGCGGGAGGTAACCGGCAAGAGACCCAGTACTTC. Residues: CASSSGLAGGNRQETQYF.